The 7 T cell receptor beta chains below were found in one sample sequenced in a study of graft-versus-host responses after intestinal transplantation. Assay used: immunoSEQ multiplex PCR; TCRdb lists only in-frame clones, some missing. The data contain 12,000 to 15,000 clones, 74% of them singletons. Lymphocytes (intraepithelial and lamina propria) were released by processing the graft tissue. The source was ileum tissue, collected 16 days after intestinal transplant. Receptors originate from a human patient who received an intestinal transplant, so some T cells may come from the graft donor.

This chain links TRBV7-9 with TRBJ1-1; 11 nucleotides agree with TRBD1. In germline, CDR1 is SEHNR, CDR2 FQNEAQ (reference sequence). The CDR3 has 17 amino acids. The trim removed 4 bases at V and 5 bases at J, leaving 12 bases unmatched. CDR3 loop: CASSSRDRGFEGTEAFF. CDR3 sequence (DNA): TGTGCCAGCAGCTCCCGGGACAGGGGGTTCGAGGGGACTGAAGCTTTCTTT.

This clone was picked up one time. CDR3 region: CASSTGAQYNEQFF. The CDR3 DNA sequence: TGTGCCAGCAGCACTGGGGCGCAGTACAATGAGCAGTTCTTC. V and J are TRBV7-8 and TRBJ2-1, with D possibly TRBD1 on 5 matching bases. CDR3 length: 14 residues. The V gene's germline CDR1 is SGHVS and CDR2 FQNEAQ. The V end lost 5 bases, the J end lost 4 bases, and 12 bases lay between the germline ends.

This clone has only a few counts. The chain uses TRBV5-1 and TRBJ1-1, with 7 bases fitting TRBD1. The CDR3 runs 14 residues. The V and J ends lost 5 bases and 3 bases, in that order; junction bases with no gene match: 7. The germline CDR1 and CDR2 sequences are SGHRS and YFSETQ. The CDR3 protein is CASSPGTDHTEAFF. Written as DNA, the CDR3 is TGCGCCAGCAGTCCCGGGACAGACCACACTGAAGCTTTCTTT.

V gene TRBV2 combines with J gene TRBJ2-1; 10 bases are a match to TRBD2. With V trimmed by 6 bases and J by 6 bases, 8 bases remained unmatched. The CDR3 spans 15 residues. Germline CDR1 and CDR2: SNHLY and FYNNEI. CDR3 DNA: TGTGCCAGCAGGATTCTAGCGGGGGAGCGCAATGAGCAGTTCTTC. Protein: CASRILAGERNEQFF.

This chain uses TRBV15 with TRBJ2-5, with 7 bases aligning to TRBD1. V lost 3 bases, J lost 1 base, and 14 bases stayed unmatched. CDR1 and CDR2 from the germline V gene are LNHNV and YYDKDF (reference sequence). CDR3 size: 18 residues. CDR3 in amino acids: CATSRTANYRGSQETQYF. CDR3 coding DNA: TGTGCCACCAGCAGGACAGCAAATTACAGGGGTAGCCAAGAGACCCAGTACTTC. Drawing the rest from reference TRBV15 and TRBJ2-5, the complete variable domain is DAMVIQNPRYQVTQFGKPVTLSCSQTLNHNVMYWYQQKSSQAPKLLFHYYDKDFNNEADTPDNFQSRRPNTSFCFLDIRSPGLGDTAMYLCATSRTANYRGSQETQYFGPGTRLLVL.

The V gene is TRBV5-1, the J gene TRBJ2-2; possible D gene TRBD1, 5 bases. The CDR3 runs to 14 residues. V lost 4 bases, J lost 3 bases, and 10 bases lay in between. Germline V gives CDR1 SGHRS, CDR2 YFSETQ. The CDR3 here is CASSAGFDTGELFF. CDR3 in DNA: TGCGCCAGCAGCGCAGGGTTTGACACCGGGGAGCTGTTTTTT. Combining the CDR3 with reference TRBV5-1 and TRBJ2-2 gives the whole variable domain KAGVTQTPRYLIKTRGQQVTLSCSPISGHRSVSWYQQTPGQGLQFLFEYFSETQRNKGNFPGRFSGRQFSNSRSEMNVSTLELGDSALYLCASSAGFDTGELFFGEGSRLTVL.

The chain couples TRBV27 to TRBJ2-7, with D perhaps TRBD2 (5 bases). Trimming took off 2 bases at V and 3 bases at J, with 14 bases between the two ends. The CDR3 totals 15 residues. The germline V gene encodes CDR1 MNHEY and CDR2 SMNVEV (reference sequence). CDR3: CASSLTRPSFYEQYF. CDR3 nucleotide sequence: TGTGCCAGCAGTTTAACCCGACCTAGCTTCTACGAGCAGTACTTC.